This T cell receptor (beta chain) stems from a study of T cell repertoires in cytomegalovirus infection. Study at large: Both a matching HLA type and CMV infection were indicated by public TCR beta signatures.

Study-wide points: In two of eight donors, the top clonotype was HLA-C-restricted CMV-specific. Individuals carrying CMV plus the relevant HLA were identified by cumulative frequency of public TCR beta families.

From germline, CDR1 is SGHDN and CDR2 FVKESK. The CDR3 totals 15 residues. TCRdb reprocessed the reads with MiXCR, giving one entry per CDR3 protein. The table lists about 490,000 distinct CDR3 sequences, approximately 26% of them singletons. As concerns this clonotype: Its antigen is still unknown. The germline gene is not matched at one end of the junction; a read error may be the cause.

The clonotype comes from a human donor in good health (CMV status not recorded). Some clones in this sample may be carry-over from other donors' samples. The chain is built from TRBV14 and TRBJ2-7; no clear D gene. The specimen was PBMCs. The CDR3 is CASSPLGSQGDEQNF. The DNA for the CDR3 is TGTGCCAGCAGCCCCCTGGGTTCACAAGGAGATGAGCAGAACTTC.